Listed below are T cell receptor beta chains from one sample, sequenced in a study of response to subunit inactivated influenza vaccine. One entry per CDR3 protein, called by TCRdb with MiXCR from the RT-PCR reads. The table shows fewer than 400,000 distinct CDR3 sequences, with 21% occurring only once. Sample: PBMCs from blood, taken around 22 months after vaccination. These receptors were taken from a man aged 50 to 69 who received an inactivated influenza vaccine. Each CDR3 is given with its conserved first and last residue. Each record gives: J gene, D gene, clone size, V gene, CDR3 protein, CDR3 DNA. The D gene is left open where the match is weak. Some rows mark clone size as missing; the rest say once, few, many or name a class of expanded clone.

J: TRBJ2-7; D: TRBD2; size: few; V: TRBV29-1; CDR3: CSVRGAGTSGKVYEQYF; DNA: TGCAGCGTTCGTGGGGCCGGGACTAGCGGTAAGGTCTACGAGCAGTACTTC
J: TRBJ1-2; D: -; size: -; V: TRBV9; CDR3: CASSVAGGVGYGYTF; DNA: TGTGCCAGCAGCGTAGCTGGGGGGGTCGGCTATGGCTACACCTTC
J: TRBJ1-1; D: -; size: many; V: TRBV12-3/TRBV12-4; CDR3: CASKMDRNTEAFF; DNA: TGTGCCAGCAAAATGGACAGGAACACTGAAGCTTTCTTT
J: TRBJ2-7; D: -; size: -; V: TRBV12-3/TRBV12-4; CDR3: CASSLIVEEQYF; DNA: TGTGCCAGCAGCCTTATTGTCGAGGAGCAGTACTTC
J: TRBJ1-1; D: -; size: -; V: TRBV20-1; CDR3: CSARDTVSTEAFF; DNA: TGCAGTGCTAGGGACACTGTGAGCACTGAAGCTTTCTTT
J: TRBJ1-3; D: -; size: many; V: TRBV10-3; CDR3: CAISESGPSSGNTIYF; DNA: TGTGCCATCAGTGAGTCGGGGCCCAGCTCTGGAAACACCATATATTTT
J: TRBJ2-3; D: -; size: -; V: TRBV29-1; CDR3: CKGRGAHRGDTQYF; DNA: TGCAAGGGTCGCGGGGCCCACAGAGGAGATACGCAGTATTTT
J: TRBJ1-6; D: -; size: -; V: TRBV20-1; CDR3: CSARSGQGRAYNSPLHF; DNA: TGCAGTGCTAGATCAGGGCAGGGCAGGGCCTATAATTCACCCCTCCACTTT
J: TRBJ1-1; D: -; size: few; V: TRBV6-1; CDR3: CASSDKSNTEAFF; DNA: TGTGCCAGCAGTGATAAGTCGAACACTGAAGCTTTCTTT
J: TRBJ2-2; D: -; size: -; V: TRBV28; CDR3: CASSQGGENTGELFF; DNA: TGTGCCAGCAGTCAGGGGGGAGAGAACACCGGGGAGCTGTTTTTT
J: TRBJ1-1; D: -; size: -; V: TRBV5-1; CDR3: CASSSFLTGTEAFF; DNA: TGCGCCAGCAGCTCTTTCTTGACAGGTACTGAAGCTTTCTTT
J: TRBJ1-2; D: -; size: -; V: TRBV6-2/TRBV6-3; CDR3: CASSQPRRPSNYGYTF; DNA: TGTGCCAGCAGTCAACCTCGGAGGCCCAGTAACTATGGCTACACCTTC
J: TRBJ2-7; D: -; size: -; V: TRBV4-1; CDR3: CASSPLSGAYEQYF; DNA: TGCGCCAGCAGCCCCCTGTCAGGAGCCTACGAGCAGTACTTC
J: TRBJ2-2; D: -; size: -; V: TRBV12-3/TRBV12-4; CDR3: CASMRRVFTGELFF; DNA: TGTGCCAGCATGAGGAGGGTTTTCACCGGGGAGCTGTTTTTT
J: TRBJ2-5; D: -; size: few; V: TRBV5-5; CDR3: CASSLWGSGETQYF; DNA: TGTGCCAGCAGCTTGTGGGGGAGCGGGGAGACCCAGTACTTC
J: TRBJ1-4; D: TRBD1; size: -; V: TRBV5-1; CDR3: CASSAGTGGTNEKLFF; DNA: TGCGCCAGCAGCGCCGGGACAGGGGGTACTAATGAAAAACTGTTTTTT
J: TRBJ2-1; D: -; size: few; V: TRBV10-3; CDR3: CAISKDSNNEQFF; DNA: TGTGCCATCAGTAAGGATTCCAACAATGAGCAGTTCTTC
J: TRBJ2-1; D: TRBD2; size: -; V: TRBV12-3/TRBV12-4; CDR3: CASSPRTSGNRYYNEQFF; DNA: TGTGCCAGCAGTCCAAGGACTAGCGGGAACCGATATTACAATGAGCAGTTCTTC
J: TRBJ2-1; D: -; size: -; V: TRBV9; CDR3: CASSPPNYNEQFF; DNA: TGTGCCAGCAGCCCCCCGAACTACAATGAGCAGTTCTTC
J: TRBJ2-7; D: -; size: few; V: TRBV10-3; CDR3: CAISTQQTYEQYF; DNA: TGTGCCATCAGTACACAACAAACCTACGAGCAGTACTTC
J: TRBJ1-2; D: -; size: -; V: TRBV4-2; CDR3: CASSQEGNPVDGYTF; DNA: TGTGCCAGCAGCCAAGAGGGTAACCCAGTCGATGGCTACACCTTC
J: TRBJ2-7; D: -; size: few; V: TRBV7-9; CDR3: CASSLGLTGEQYF; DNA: TGTGCCAGCAGCTTAGGGCTGACGGGCGAGCAGTACTTC
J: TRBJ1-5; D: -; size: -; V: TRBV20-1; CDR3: CSASDIVSNQPQHF; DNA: TGCAGTGCGTCCGACATCGTTAGCAATCAGCCCCAGCATTTT
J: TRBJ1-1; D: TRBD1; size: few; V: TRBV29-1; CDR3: CSVQSQVGTGYTEAFF; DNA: TGCAGCGTTCAGTCTCAAGTAGGGACAGGTTACACTGAAGCTTTCTTT
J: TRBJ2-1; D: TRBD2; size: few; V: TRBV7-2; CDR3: CASSPKSLADSYNEQFF; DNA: TGTGCCAGCAGCCCTAAATCACTAGCGGACTCCTACAATGAGCAGTTCTTC
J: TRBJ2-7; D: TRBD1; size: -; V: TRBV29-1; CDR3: CSVLRTGALYEQYF; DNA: TGCAGCGTACTACGGACAGGGGCTTTGTACGAGCAGTACTTC
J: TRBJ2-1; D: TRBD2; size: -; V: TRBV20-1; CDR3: CSAREASGNYNEQFF; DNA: TGCAGTGCTAGAGAGGCTAGCGGGAATTACAATGAGCAGTTCTTC
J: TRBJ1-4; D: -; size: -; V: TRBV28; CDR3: CASSISGSVEKLFF; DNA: TGTGCCAGCAGTATCAGTGGCAGCGTCGAAAAACTGTTTTTT
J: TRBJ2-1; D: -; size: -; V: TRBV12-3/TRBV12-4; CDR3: CASSFVENEQFF; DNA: TGTGCCAGCAGTTTCGTAGAGAATGAGCAGTTCTTC
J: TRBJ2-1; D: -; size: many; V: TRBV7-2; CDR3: CASSLGRVGNEQFF; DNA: TGTGCCAGCAGCCTGGGGCGAGTGGGAAATGAGCAGTTCTTC
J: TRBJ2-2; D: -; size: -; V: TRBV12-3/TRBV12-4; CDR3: CASSFGNGELFF; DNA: -
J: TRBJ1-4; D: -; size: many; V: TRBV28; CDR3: CASSNPGADEKLFF; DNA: TGTGCCAGCAGTAACCCCGGGGCAGATGAAAAACTGTTTTTT
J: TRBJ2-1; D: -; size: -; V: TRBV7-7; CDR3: CASSPGGAGEQFF; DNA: TGTGCCAGCAGCCCCGGTGGGGCCGGGGAGCAGTTCTTC
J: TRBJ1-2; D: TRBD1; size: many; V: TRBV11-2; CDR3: CASSPGQGSYGYTF; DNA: TGTGCCAGCAGCCCCGGACAGGGAAGCTATGGCTACACCTTC
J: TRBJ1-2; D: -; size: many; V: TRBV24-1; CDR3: CATSDLQGFYGYTF; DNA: TGTGCCACCAGTGATTTACAGGGATTCTATGGCTACACCTTC
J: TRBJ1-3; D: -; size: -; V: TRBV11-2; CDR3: CASSLGGQVANTIYF; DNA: TGTGCCAGCAGCTTGGGGGGGCAGGTGGCAAACACCATATATTTT
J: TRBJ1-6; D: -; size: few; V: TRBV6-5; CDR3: CASSYSGRNSPLHF; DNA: TGTGCCAGCAGTTACTCGGGACGAAATTCACCCCTCCACTTT
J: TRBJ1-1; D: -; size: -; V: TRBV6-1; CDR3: CASSDELRISTEAFF; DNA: TGTGCCAGCAGTGACGAGCTCAGGATAAGCACTGAAGCTTTCTTT
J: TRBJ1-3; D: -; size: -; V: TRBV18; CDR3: CASSPPTRSGNTIYF; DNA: TGTGCCAGCTCCCCACCCACACGATCTGGAAACACCATATATTTT
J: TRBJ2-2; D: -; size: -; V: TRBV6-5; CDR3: CASSYHGGGELFF; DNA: TGTGCCAGCAGTTACCACGGCGGCGGGGAGCTGTTTTTT
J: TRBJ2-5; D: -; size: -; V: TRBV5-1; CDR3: CASSPGLTGPETQYF; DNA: TGCGCCAGCAGTCCTGGACTCACGGGCCCAGAGACCCAGTACTTC
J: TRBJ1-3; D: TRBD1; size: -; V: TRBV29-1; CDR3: CSVESGTDGNTIYF; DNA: TGCAGCGTTGAAAGCGGGACAGATGGAAACACCATATATTTT
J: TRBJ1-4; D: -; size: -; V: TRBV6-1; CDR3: CASSGRAGYSEKLFF; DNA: TGTGCCAGCAGTGGGCGGGCAGGGTACAGTGAAAAACTGTTTTTT
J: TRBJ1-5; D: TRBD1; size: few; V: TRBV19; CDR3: CASRDGQGGQPQHF; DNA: TGTGCCAGTAGGGACGGACAGGGCGGGCAGCCCCAGCATTTT
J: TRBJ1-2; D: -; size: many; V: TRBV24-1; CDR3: CATSASDSPYGYTF; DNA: TGTGCCACCAGCGCGAGTGACAGCCCCTATGGCTACACCTTC
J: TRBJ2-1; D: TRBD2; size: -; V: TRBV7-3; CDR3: CASSLGTSSNEQFF; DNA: TGTGCCAGCAGCTTAGGGACTAGCAGCAATGAGCAGTTCTTC
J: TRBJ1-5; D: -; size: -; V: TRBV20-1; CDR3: CSARASEGLEQPQHF; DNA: TGCAGTGCTAGAGCTTCAGAGGGGTTGGAGCAGCCCCAGCATTTT
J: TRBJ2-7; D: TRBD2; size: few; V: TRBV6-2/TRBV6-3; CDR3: CASSYRLSGGRGLYEQYF; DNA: TGTGCCAGCAGTTACCGCTTGAGCGGGGGCCGAGGTTTATACGAGCAGTACTTC
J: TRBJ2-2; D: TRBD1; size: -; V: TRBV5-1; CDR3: CASKGQSSWTGELFF; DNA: TGCGCCAGTAAGGGACAGTCCTCTTGGACCGGGGAGCTGTTTTTT
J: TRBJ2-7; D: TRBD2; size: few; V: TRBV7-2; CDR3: CASSWTSGSYEQYF; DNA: TGTGCCAGCAGCTGGACTAGCGGGAGCTACGAGCAGTACTTC
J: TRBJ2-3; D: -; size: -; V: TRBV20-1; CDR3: CSAREALVADTQYF; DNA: TGCAGTGCTAGAGAGGCCCTAGTGGCCGATACGCAGTATTTT
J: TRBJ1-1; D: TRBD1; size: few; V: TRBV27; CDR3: CASSKIPLRDSIEAFF; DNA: TGTGCCAGCAGCAAGATACCCCTCCGGGACAGTATAGAAGCTTTCTTT
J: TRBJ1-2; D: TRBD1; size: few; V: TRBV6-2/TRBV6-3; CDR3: CASKTSPGQRNYGYTF; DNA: TGTGCCAGCAAGACGTCCCCGGGACAGCGGAACTATGGCTACACCTTC